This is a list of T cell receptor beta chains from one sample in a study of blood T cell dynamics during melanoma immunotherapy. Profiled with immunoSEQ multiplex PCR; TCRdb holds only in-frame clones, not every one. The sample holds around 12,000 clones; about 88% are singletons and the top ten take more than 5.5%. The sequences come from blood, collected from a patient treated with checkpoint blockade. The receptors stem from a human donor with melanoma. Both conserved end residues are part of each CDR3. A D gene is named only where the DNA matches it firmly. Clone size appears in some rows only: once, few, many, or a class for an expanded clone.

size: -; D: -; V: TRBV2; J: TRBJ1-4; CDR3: CASWGQEKLFF; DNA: TGTGCCAGCTGGGGGCAGGAAAAACTGTTTTTT
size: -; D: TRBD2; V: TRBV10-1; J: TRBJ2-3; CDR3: CASSDSRLAGTPTQYF; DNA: TGCGCCAGCAGTGATAGCCGACTAGCGGGGACCCCTACGCAGTATTTT
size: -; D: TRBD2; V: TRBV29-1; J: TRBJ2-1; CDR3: CSATWTSVNEQFF; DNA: TGCAGCGCCACCTGGACTAGCGTCAATGAGCAGTTCTTC
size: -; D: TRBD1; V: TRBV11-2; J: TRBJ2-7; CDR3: CASSQGTALMYEQYF; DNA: TGTGCCAGCAGCCAAGGGACAGCCTTAATGTACGAGCAGTACTTC
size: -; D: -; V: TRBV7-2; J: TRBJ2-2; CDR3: CASSLRGNTGELFF; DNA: TGTGCCAGCAGCTTACGGGGCAACACCGGGGAGCTGTTTTTT
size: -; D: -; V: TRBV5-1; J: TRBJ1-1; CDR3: CASSLAGEVTEAFF; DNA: TGCGCCAGCAGCTTGGCCGGGGAAGTAACTGAAGCTTTCTTT
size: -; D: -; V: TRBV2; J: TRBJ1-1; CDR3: CASNKDGDTEAFF; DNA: TGTGCCAGCAATAAAGACGGGGACACTGAAGCTTTCTTT
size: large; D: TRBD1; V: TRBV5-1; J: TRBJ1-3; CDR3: CASSLGQGGNTIYF; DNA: TGCGCCAGCAGCTTGGGACAGGGTGGAAACACCATATATTTT
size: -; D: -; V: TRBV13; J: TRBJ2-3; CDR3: CASTLSGHTQYF; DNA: TGTGCCAGCACCTTATCTGGTCATACGCAGTATTTT
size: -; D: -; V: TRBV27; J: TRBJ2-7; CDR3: CASSSRGSYEQYF; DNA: TGTGCCAGCAGTTCCAGGGGTTCCTACGAGCAGTACTTC
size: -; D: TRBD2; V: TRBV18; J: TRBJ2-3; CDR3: CASSPLASGGTDTQYF; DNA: TGTGCCAGCTCACCCCTAGCTAGCGGGGGCACAGATACGCAGTATTTT
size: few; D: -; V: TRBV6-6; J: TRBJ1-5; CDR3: CASGLNSNQPQHF; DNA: TGTGCCAGCGGGCTGAATAGCAATCAGCCCCAGCATTTT
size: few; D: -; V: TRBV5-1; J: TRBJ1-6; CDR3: CASSLDPDNSPLHF; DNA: TGCGCCAGCAGCTTGGATCCAGACAATTCACCCCTCCACTTT
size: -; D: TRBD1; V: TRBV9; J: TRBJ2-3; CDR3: CASSVHRGDTQYF; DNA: TGTGCCAGCAGCGTTCACAGGGGGGATACGCAGTATTTT
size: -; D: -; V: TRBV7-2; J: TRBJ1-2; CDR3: CASRANYGYTF; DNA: TGTGCCAGCAGGGCTAACTATGGCTACACCTTC
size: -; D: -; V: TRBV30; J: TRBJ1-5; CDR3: CAWSTRFNQPQHF; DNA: TGTGCCTGGAGTACCCGGTTCAATCAGCCCCAGCATTTT
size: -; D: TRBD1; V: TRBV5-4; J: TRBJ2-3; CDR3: CASSLDRVTDTQYF; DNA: TGTGCCAGCAGCCTGGACAGGGTAACAGATACGCAGTATTTT
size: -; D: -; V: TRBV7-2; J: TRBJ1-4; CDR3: CASSLATGSNEKLFF; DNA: TGTGCCAGCAGCTTAGCGACAGGTTCGAATGAAAAACTGTTTTTT
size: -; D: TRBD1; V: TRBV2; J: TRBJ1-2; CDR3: CASSPRGVGYTF; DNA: TGTGCCAGCAGTCCCAGGGGGGTGGGCTACACCTTC
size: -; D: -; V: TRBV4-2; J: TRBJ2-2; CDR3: CASSPRATGELFF; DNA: TGTGCCAGCAGCCCCAGGGCAACCGGGGAGCTGTTTTTT
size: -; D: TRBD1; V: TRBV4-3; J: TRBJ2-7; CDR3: CASSQVIGTGGDEQYF; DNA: TGCGCCAGCAGCCAAGTCATCGGGACAGGGGGTGACGAGCAGTACTTC
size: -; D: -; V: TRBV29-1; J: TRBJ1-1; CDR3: CSFKPGMNTEAFF; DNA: TGCAGCTTTAAACCAGGGATGAACACTGAAGCTTTCTTT
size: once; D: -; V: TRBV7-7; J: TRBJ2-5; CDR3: CASSLGGGRQETQYF; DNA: TGTGCTAGCAGCTTAGGGGGAGGGAGGCAAGAGACCCAGTACTTC
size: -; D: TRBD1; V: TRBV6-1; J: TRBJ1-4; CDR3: CASSRDRDEKLFF; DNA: TGTGCCAGCAGCCGGGACAGGGACGAAAAACTGTTTTTT
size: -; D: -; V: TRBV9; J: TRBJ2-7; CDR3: CASSVGTGSSYEQYF; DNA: TGTGCCAGCAGCGTCGGGACTGGGAGCTCCTACGAGCAGTACTTC
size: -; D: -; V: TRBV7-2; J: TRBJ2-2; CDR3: CASSARSGINTGELFF; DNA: TGTGCCAGCAGCGCGCGGTCGGGGATTAACACCGGGGAGCTGTTTTTT
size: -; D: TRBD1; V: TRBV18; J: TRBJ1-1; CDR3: CASSSSTGINTEAFF; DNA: TGTGCCAGCTCATCCTCGACAGGGATAAACACTGAAGCTTTCTTT
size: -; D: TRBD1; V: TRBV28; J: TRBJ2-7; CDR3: CASSPTGTGAYEQYF; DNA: TGTGCCAGCAGTCCAACCGGGACAGGGGCCTACGAGCAGTACTTC
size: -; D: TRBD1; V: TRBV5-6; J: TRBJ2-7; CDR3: CASSSNRDSLLYHSDEQYF; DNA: TGTGCCAGCAGCTCCAACCGGGACAGTCTTCTCTATCACTCGGACGAGCAGTACTTC
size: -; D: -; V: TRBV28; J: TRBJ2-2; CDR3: CASRWDSNTGELFF; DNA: TGTGCCAGCAGATGGGATAGTAACACCGGGGAGCTGTTTTTT
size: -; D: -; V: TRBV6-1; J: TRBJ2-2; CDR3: CASSLTDTGELFF; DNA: TGTGCCAGCAGCCTGACAGACACCGGGGAGCTGTTTTTT
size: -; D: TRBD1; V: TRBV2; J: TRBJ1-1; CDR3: CASSGQGNTEAFF; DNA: TGTGCCAGCAGCGGACAGGGGAACACTGAAGCTTTCTTT
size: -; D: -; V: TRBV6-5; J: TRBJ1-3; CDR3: CASSYSPQGSGNTIYF; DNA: TGTGCCAGCAGTTACTCGCCCCAAGGGTCGGGAAACACCATATATTTT
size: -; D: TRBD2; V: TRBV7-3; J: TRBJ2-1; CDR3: CASSLQAGDTYNEQFF; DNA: TGTGCCAGCAGCTTACAAGCGGGGGATACCTACAATGAGCAGTTCTTC
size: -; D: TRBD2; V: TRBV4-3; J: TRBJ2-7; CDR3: CASSQDSGPLGEQYF; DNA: TGCGCCAGCAGCCAAGATAGCGGGCCCTTGGGCGAGCAGTACTTC
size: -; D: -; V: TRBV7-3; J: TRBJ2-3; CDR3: CASSLTQSADTQYF; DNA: TGTGCCAGCAGCTTAACTCAGAGTGCAGATACGCAGTATTTT
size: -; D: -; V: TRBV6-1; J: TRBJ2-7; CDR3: CATLGTLSYEQYF; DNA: TGTGCCACGCTCGGAACTCTCTCCTACGAGCAGTACTTC
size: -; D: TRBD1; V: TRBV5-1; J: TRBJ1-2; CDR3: CASSLARTGWDYTF; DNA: TGCGCCAGCAGCTTGGCCCGGACAGGGTGGGACTACACCTTC
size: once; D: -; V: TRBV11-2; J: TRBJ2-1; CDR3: CASSLGVREEQFF; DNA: TGTGCCAGCAGCTTAGGGGTTCGCGAGGAGCAGTTCTTC
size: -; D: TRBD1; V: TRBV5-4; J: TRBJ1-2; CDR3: CASSESLDRANYGYTF; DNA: TGTGCCAGCAGCGAATCCCTGGACAGGGCTAACTATGGCTACACCTTC